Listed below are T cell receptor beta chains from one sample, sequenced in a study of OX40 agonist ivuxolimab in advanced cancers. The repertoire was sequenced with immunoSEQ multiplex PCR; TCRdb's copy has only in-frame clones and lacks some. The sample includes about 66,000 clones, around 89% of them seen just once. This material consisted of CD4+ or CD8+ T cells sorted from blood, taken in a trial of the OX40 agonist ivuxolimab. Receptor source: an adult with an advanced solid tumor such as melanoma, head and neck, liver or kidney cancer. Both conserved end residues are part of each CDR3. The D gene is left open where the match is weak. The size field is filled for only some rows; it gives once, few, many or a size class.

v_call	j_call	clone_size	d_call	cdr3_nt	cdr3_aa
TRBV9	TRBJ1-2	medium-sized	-	TGTGCCAGCAGCGAGCGGTGGGAAGGGTATGGCTACACCTTC	CASSERWEGYGYTF
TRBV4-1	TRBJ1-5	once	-	TGCGCCAGCAGCCAACAGGGTCAAAGCAATCAGCCCCAGCATTTT	CASSQQGQSNQPQHF
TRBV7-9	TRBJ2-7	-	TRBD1	TGTGCCAGCAGCTCCAGACAGGGTTTTTACGAGCAGTACTTC	CASSSRQGFYEQYF
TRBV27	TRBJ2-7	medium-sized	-	TGTGCCAGCAGTCCCCGGGGGTGGTACTCCTACGAGCAGTACTTC	CASSPRGWYSYEQYF
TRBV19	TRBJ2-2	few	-	TGTGCCAGTAGTCGAGAAACCCTGAACACCGGGGAGCTGTTTTTT	CASSRETLNTGELFF
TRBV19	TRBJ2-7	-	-	TGTGCCAGTAGTATCAGGGCCTTTGGGACACCGGACTACGAGCAGTACTTC	CASSIRAFGTPDYEQYF
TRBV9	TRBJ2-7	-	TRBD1	TGTGCCAGCAGCACCAACGACAGGGCAAAGGACGAGCAGTACTTC	CASSTNDRAKDEQYF
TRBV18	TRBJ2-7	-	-	TGTGCCAGCTCACCACCTTTAGCCAGCGACTACGAGCAGTACTTC	CASSPPLASDYEQYF
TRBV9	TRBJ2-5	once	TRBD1	TGTGCCAGCAGCGTAGGGACAGGGAGGCAAGAGACCCAGTACTTC	CASSVGTGRQETQYF
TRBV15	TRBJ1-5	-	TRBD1	TGTGCCACCAGCAGAAGGACAGGGAGTCAGCCCCAGCATTTT	CATSRRTGSQPQHF
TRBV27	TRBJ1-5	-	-	TGTGCCAGCAGTTTATTGGGAGGGCCCCAGCATTTT	CASSLLGGPQHF
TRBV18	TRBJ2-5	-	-	TGTGCCAGCTCACCACCGTCAGAACAAGAGACCCAGTACTTC	CASSPPSEQETQYF
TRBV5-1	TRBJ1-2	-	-	TGCGCCAGCAGCTTGGATAGTTCTGGCTACACCTTC	CASSLDSSGYTF
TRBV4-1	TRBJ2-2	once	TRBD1	TGCGCCAGCAGCCGAAGTTTCCCTCAGGGGGCCAACACCGGGGAGCTGTTTTTT	CASSRSFPQGANTGELFF
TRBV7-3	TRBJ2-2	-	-	TGTGCCAGCAGTCTAAGCGGACCCGGGGAGCTGTTTTTT	CASSLSGPGELFF
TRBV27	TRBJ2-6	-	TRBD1	TGTGCCAGCAGCAAACTTATGTCTGGGACAGCTCTTATCTCTGGGGCCAACGTCCTGACTTTC	CASSKLMSGTALISGANVLTF
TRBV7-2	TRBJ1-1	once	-	TGTGCCAGCAGCCATAGGGGACAGAACACTGAAGCTTTCTTT	CASSHRGQNTEAFF
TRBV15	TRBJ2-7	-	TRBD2	TGTGCCACCAGCAGACAAGGGACTAGCGGGAGGAACGAGCAGTACTTC	CATSRQGTSGRNEQYF
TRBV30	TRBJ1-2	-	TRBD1	TGTGCCTGGAGTGTAGAGGACAGGAGCCTCTATGGCTACACCTTC	CAWSVEDRSLYGYTF
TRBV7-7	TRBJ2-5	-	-	TGTGCCAGCAGCTTTCGGCTGGGGACCCAGTACTTC	CASSFRLGTQYF
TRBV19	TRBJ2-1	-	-	TGTGCCAGCCGACTGGGCTCCTACAATGAGCAGTTCTTC	CASRLGSYNEQFF
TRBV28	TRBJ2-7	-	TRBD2	TGTGCCAGCAGCAATCTAGCGGGGAAGTCCTACGAGCAGTACTTC	CASSNLAGKSYEQYF
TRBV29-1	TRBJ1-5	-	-	TGCAGCGTTGGGGAGATCAATCAGCCCCAGCATTTT	CSVGEINQPQHF
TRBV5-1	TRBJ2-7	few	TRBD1	TGCGCCAGCAGCTTGGCCCCCGGGACAGGGGTCTTTGCCTACGAGCAGTACTTC	CASSLAPGTGVFAYEQYF
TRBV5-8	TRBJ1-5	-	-	TGTGCCAGCAGCTTGACGTCAGGTTCTATTCAGCCCCAGCATTTT	CASSLTSGSIQPQHF